Shown below are 30 T cell receptor beta chains from a single sample sequenced in a study of cytomegalovirus exposure and HLA in healthy donors. It was with 60 Vbeta and 13 Jbeta primers that the PCR ran. Data came from immunoSEQ multiplex PCR; TCRdb stores just in-frame clones and leaves some out. The profile shows under 200,000 clones, roughly 90% of them singletons. Sequences were obtained from PBMCs. Receptor source: a woman aged 25 to 39 in good health and CMV-seronegative.

This clone has a handful of counts. This chain links TRBV6-5 with TRBJ1-2; tentatively, D is TRBD1 (6 bases). V was cut by 7 bases and J by 4 bases, with 7 bases left in between. Germline CDR1 and CDR2: MNHEY and SVGAGI. The CDR3 is 11 residues long. The CDR3 DNA is TGTGCCAGCACCAGGGGCTATGGCTACACCTTC. This sequence encodes CASTRGYGYTF.

The chain couples TRBV7-3 to TRBJ1-1, with D possibly matching TRBD1 (6 bases). Trimming took off 4 bases at V and 1 base at J, with 10 bases between the two ends. Germline V CDR1 and CDR2: SGHTA, FQGTGA. The CDR3 loop spans 14 amino acids. CDR3 DNA: TGTGCCAGCAGCTCACAGGGATCGAACACTGAAGCTTTCTTT. This codes for CASSSQGSNTEAFF.

The chain links TRBV9 to TRBJ1-2, with a tentative D call TRBD1 (5 bases). The CDR3 is made up of 13 amino acids. V dropped 2 bases and J dropped 8 bases, with 13 bases sitting between them. Per the germline V gene, CDR1 is SGDLS and CDR2 is YYNGEE. The CDR3 sequence: CASSVGRRGGYTF. CDR3 DNA sequence: TGTGCCAGCAGCGTGGGCCGTAGGGGAGGCTACACCTTC.

The V and J genes are TRBV19 and TRBJ1-2; 7 positions match TRBD1. Germline lookup yields CDR1 LNHDA and CDR2 SQIVND (reference sequence). This CDR3 comprises 12 residues. V shed 6 bases and J 5 bases; nucleotides not matched to a gene: 3. Here the CDR3 DNA reads TGTGCCAGTAGCCGGGACAGATATGGCTACACCTTC. It yields the protein CASSRDRYGYTF.

As DNA, the CDR3 is TGTGCCAGCAGTCCAGGACTAGCGGGAGCCTACAATGAGCAGTTCTTC. Its translation: CASSPGLAGAYNEQFF. The V gene is TRBV5-4, the J gene TRBJ2-1, with 13 bases matching TRBD2. The CDR3 has 16 amino acids. V shed 5 bases, J shed 2 bases, and the junction held 4 bases outside the gene matches. CDR1 SGHNT and CDR2 YYREEE come from the germline V gene (reference sequence).

In nucleotides, the CDR3 is TGTGCCAGCAGCTGGGGGGAGGCGGAGACCCAGTACTTC. Its protein product is CASSWGEAETQYF. The chain couples TRBV5-8 to TRBJ2-5; a possible D gene is TRBD2 (6 bases). Germline CDR1 reads SGHTS; CDR2 reads YDEGEE. This CDR3 has 13 residues. Deletions cut 3 bases from V and 5 bases from J, with 11 bases between.

The chain joins TRBV2 to TRBJ2-7; the D is unclear. Germline CDR1 and CDR2: SNHLY and FYNNEI. This CDR3 spans 15 amino acids. V lost 1 base, J lost 0 bases, and 10 bases lay in between. The CDR3 region has the DNA TGTGCCAGCAGTGAAGGGGCCTTCAGCTCCTACGAGCAGTACTTC. Protein product: CASSEGAFSSYEQYF.

This clone was found once. The J gene is TRBJ2-7, the V gene TRBV2; 8 bases are a match to TRBD1. CDR1 SNHLY and CDR2 FYNNEI come from the germline V gene. The CDR3 runs 12 residues. Germline trimming cut 6 bases from V and 2 bases from J; bases unmatched to any gene: 0. The CDR3 DNA reads TGTGCCAGCAGGGGACAGGCCTACGAGCAGTACTTC. This codes for CASRGQAYEQYF.

The V gene is TRBV7-9, the J gene TRBJ2-1; 10 bases line up with TRBD2. Germline V gene data show CDR1 as SEHNR and CDR2 as FQNEAQ (reference sequence). CDR3 length: 14 amino acids. With V trimmed by 5 bases and J by 10 bases, 8 bases remained unmatched. Here the CDR3 reads CASSDKRAGGEQFF. CDR3 nucleotide sequence: TGTGCCAGCAGCGATAAACGAGCGGGGGGGGAGCAGTTCTTC.

The chain recombines TRBV5-5 with TRBJ1-2; D remains unclear. CDR3 length equals 13 residues. V was trimmed by 1 base and J by 1 base, leaving 5 bases between them. Germline values: CDR1 SGHKS, CDR2 YYEKEE (reference sequence). As DNA, the CDR3 is TGTGCCAGCAGCTTGTACAGTAACTATGGCTACACCTTC. The encoded protein is CASSLYSNYGYTF.

This chain links TRBV7-6 with TRBJ2-3, with D possibly being TRBD2 (7 bases). Germline CDR1 is SGHVS and CDR2 is FNYEAQ. V lost 6 bases and J 5 bases, leaving 15 bases between the germline ends. The CDR3 spans 14 residues. This CDR3 is CASRGGRGGDTQYF. Here the CDR3 DNA reads TGTGCCAGCAGGGGGGGAAGGGGGGGAGATACGCAGTATTTT.

The chain is built from TRBV28 and TRBJ1-5, with 9 nucleotides matching TRBD1. Germline lookup yields CDR1 MDHEN and CDR2 SYDVKM. This CDR3 region has 15 residues. After removal of 3 bases from V and 8 bases from J, the junction contained 8 bases not matched to a gene. In DNA form, the CDR3 reads TGTGCCAGCAGTTTTACGGGACAGGGATTTAAGCCCCAGCATTTT. Protein: CASSFTGQGFKPQHF. Full variable domain (outside the CDR3, taken from reference TRBV28 and TRBJ1-5): DVKVTQSSRYLVKRTGEKVFLECVQDMDHENMFWYRQDPGLGLRLIYFSYDVKMKEKGDIPEGYSVSREKKERFSLILESASTNQTSMYLCASSFTGQGFKPQHFGDGTRLSIL.

The chain couples TRBV5-4 to TRBJ2-1; TRBD1 aligns across 9 bases. The CDR3 is 16 amino acids. Trimming cost V 5 bases and J 6 bases; bases outside gene matches: 12. CDR1 and CDR2 from the germline V gene are SGHNT and YYREEE (reference sequence). The CDR3 DNA sequence: TGTGCCAGCAGTCTGGGTGTCCCGGGACAGGGCAATGAGCAGTTCTTC. Its protein product is CASSLGVPGQGNEQFF.

This rearrangement joins TRBV27 to TRBJ2-6; D call uncertain. The CDR3 has 15 amino acids. The germline V gene encodes CDR1 MNHEY and CDR2 SMNVEV (reference sequence). The V gene lost 6 bases and the J gene lost 4 bases, with 13 bases spanning the gap. The CDR3 loop is CASSSLALGANVLTF. CDR3 sequence (DNA): TGTGCCAGCAGCTCCCTGGCTCTCGGGGCCAACGTCCTGACTTTC.

J is TRBJ1-2 and V is TRBV5-1, with TRBD1 matching 7 bases. Trimming at V came to 4 bases and at J to 3 bases, leaving 6 bases not matched to a gene. The CDR3 has 14 residues. Germline assignment: CDR1 SGHRS and CDR2 YFSETQ. The CDR3 sequence is CASSPEGADYGYTF. CDR3 DNA sequence: TGCGCCAGCAGCCCAGAGGGGGCGGACTATGGCTACACCTTC.

This clone is medium-sized within its sample. The J gene is TRBJ2-7, the V gene TRBV18; TRBD1 agrees at 10 bases. After removal of 3 bases from V and 3 bases from J, the junction contained 8 bases not matched to a gene. The CDR3 is 16 amino acids. Germline values: CDR1 KGHSH, CDR2 LQKENI. The CDR3 protein is CASSPASGTGDYEQYF. The CDR3 region has the DNA TGTGCCAGCTCACCGGCTTCCGGGACAGGGGACTACGAGCAGTACTTC. The whole variable domain, filled in from reference TRBV18 and TRBJ2-7, reads NAGVMQNPRHLVRRRGQEARLRCSPMKGHSHVYWYRQLPEEGLKFMVYLQKENIIDESGMPKERFSAEFPKEGPSILRIQQVVRGDSAAYFCASSPASGTGDYEQYFGPGTRLTVT.

The chain has TRBV9 and TRBJ2-1, with a weak D call TRBD2 (6 bases). Germline V gene sequence: CDR1 SGDLS, CDR2 YYNGEE. The CDR3 covers 16 residues. Trimming took 1 base from V and 3 from J, leaving 14 bases between them. The CDR3 coding sequence is TGTGCCAGCAGCGTATCAGGCGGGATTAGCTACAATGAGCAGTTCTTC. Translating gives CASSVSGGISYNEQFF.

V and J are TRBV5-1 and TRBJ1-1, with TRBD1 as a possible D gene (6 bases). Germline assignment: CDR1 SGHRS and CDR2 YFSETQ. V lost 4 bases and J lost 1, with 14 bases in between. The CDR3 has 15 amino acids. CDR3 in DNA: TGCGCCAGCAGCCCGTCACCCAGGGGGAACACTGAAGCTTTCTTT. It translates to CASSPSPRGNTEAFF.

The chain joins TRBV27 to TRBJ2-5, with a possible D match to TRBD2 (6 bases). The J call could be wrong; TRBJ2-7 is a better fit for the DNA end. Germline V lookup: CDR1 MNHEY, CDR2 SMNVEV (reference sequence). This CDR3 has 12 amino acids. The CDR3: CASRDGAYEQYF. The CDR3, as DNA: TGTGCCTCGCGGGACGGAGCCTACGAGCAGTACTTC.

This clone was recorded a few times. CDR3 sequence reads: CASSEQDRGMGGELFF. CDR3 sequence (DNA): TGTGCCAGCAGTGAACAGGACAGGGGAATGGGCGGGGAGCTGTTTTTT. This chain links TRBV6-1 with TRBJ2-2; TRBD1 agrees at 9 bases. V lost 2 bases to trimming and J lost 7 bases; unmatched junction nucleotides: 8. CDR3 length equals 16 residues. Germline CDR1 reads MNHNS; CDR2 reads SASEGT.

V is TRBV27 and J is TRBJ2-7; 8 nucleotides agree with TRBD1. The CDR3 has 17 amino acids. V was pared by 5 bases and J by 12 bases, with 24 bases of the junction left unmatched. Germline-derived CDR1 and CDR2 are MNHEY and SMNVEV (reference sequence). CDR3 sequence (DNA): TGTGCCAGCAGTCCGGACAGGGCAGAATACGGACGCTCCGGCACGTACTTC. Amino acids: CASSPDRAEYGRSGTYF.

The rearrangement joins TRBV5-1 to TRBJ2-5; D is unclear. Between the trimmed V and J ends, which lost 3 bases and 1 base, there was a span of 10 bases. Germline V CDR1 and CDR2: SGHRS, YFSETQ. This CDR3 spans 14 amino acids. The CDR3 region is CASSSKTPQETQYF. Written as DNA, the CDR3 is TGCGCCAGCAGCTCGAAGACTCCCCAAGAGACCCAGTACTTC.

V and J are TRBV7-9 and TRBJ1-1; 8 bases line up with TRBD1. This CDR3 has 12 residues. The trim removed 5 bases at V and 10 bases at J, leaving 6 bases unmatched. Germline loops: CDR1 SEHNR, CDR2 FQNEAQ (reference sequence). This chain's CDR3 is CASSPSTGVAFF. The DNA for the CDR3 is TGTGCCAGCAGCCCGTCGACAGGGGTAGCTTTCTTT.

This chain joins TRBV27 and TRBJ1-2, with no clear D. Germline lookup yields CDR1 MNHEY and CDR2 SMNVEV (reference sequence). The CDR3 has 16 residues. V lost 0 bases and J 0 bases, leaving 11 bases between the germline ends. CDR3 DNA sequence: TGTGCCAGCAGTTTATCGCGCGGCACAACTAACTATGGCTACACCTTC. It is translated as CASSLSRGTTNYGYTF.

V and J are TRBV7-8 and TRBJ2-3, with TRBD2 identical over 7 bases. V shed 1 base and J 5 bases; nucleotides not matched to a gene: 6. This CDR3 has 15 amino acids. Germline V gene lookup returns CDR1 SGHVS and CDR2 FQNEAQ. DNA for the CDR3: TGTGCCAGCAGCTTAGGGGGCTCTAGCGGAGATACGCAGTATTTT. Protein sequence: CASSLGGSSGDTQYF. Using reference TRBV7-8 and TRBJ2-3 for the parts outside the CDR3, the full variable domain is GAGVSQSPRYKVAKRGQDVALRCDPISGHVSLFWYQQALGQGPEFLTYFQNEAQLDKSGLPSDRFFAERPEGSVSTLKIQRTQQEDSAVYLCASSLGGSSGDTQYFGPGTRLTVL.

V gene TRBV15 combines with J gene TRBJ2-3; 9 bases agree with TRBD2. The J segment lost 3 bases and the V segment lost 4 bases, leaving 11 bases of the junction unmatched. The CDR3 runs to 17 residues. Germline V gene sequence: CDR1 LNHNV, CDR2 YYDKDF (reference sequence). The chain's CDR3 is CATSTRGRGRKTDTQYF. The CDR3 bases are TGTGCCACCAGCACCCGCGGGAGGGGGAGAAAGACAGATACGCAGTATTTT.

As regards this clone: Other DNA sequences in this sample translate to the same CDR3. V is TRBV29-1 and J is TRBJ1-1; D remains ambiguous. Between the trimmed V and J ends, which lost 2 bases and 1 base, there was a span of 11 bases. This CDR3 spans 14 amino acids. Germline V CDR1 and CDR2: SQVTM, ANQGSEA. The CDR3 sequence is CSVELRGWNTEAFF. The CDR3 nucleotides are TGCAGCGTTGAACTCCGGGGATGGAACACTGAAGCTTTCTTT.

The chain has TRBV7-2 and TRBJ2-7; TRBD2 might be the D (6 bases). Germline CDR1 SGHTA, CDR2 FQGNSA. Trimming shortened V by 8 bases and J by 4 bases, and 15 bases separated the two germline ends. The CDR3 length is 13 residues. The CDR3 DNA reads as TGTGCCAGCGGCGGAGGAGGGGCGTACGAGCAGTACTTC. Its protein is CASGGGGAYEQYF.

J is TRBJ1-2 and V is TRBV6-5; D is uncertain. The V gene's germline CDR1 is MNHEY and CDR2 SVGAGI. The germline V and J ends were trimmed by 4 bases and 4 bases, with 10 bases remaining between them. This CDR3 contains 13 residues. The CDR3: CASSSREVYGYTF. The CDR3 bases are TGTGCCAGCAGTTCACGGGAGGTCTATGGCTACACCTTC.

This clone was seen only once. The gene calls are TRBV5-1 and TRBJ2-7; 10 nucleotides match TRBD1. V was clipped by 4 bases and J by 6 bases; unmatched bases: 7. The CDR3 consists of 14 residues. CDR1 and CDR2 (germline): SGHRS, YFSETQ. The CDR3 bases are TGCGCCAGCAGCATCGGACAGGGGGTGGGCGAGCAGTACTTC. As protein: CASSIGQGVGEQYF.